Only a few counts were recorded for the clone carrying this T cell receptor beta chain. The CDR3 contains 11 residues. Trimming took off 3 bases at V and 1 base at J, with 3 bases between the two ends. CDR1 is DFQATT, CDR2 SNEGSKA, per germline (reference sequence). It was at deep level that the assay was run. TCRdb's table, derived via immunoSEQ multiplex PCR, lists solely in-frame clones and lacks some. There are hundreds of thousands of clones in the sample; around 73% occur only once, and about 1.8% lies in the top ten. The data were obtained in a study of shared clonotypes between healthy human individuals. Study overall: With ages of 18 to 49, the donors were a couple of women and a few men.

All the donors were Caucasian adults who lived in Nashville, Tennessee. This clonotype was obtained from a woman aged 25 to 45 in good health. This chain connects TRBV20-1 to TRBJ1-1; no definite D call. Sequenced input: memory CD4+ T cells sorted from blood. Subset in this sample: CD45RA-negative fraction. The CDR3 region has the DNA TGCAGTGCTAGCTGGAACACTGAAGCTTTCTTT. Its translation: CSASWNTEAFF.